The next 18 T cell receptor beta chains were all read from a single sample in a study of blood T cell repertoires in COVID-19. Clones were sequenced by immunoSEQ multiplex PCR, and TCRdb holds only the in-frame ones, with some missing. This table has around 150,000 clones, over 65% appearing once. The specimen sequenced was peripheral blood. Every receptor here comes from a man aged 45 to 65 with acute or convalescent COVID-19.

The genes are TRBV23-1 and TRBJ2-3; TRBD2 agrees at 11 bases. TRBV23-1 is placed among ORFs of uncertain function. The J segment lost 2 bases and the V segment lost 8 bases, leaving 15 bases of the junction unmatched. This CDR3 contains 18 residues. This CDR3 is CASGSPGTSGFSTDTQYF. The CDR3 DNA follows: TGCGCCAGCGGCAGCCCCGGGACTAGCGGCTTTTCCACAGATACGCAGTATTTT.

The V gene is TRBV18, the J gene TRBJ2-2; 7 positions match TRBD1. Losses at the gene ends were 3 bases for V and 5 bases for J; bases not matched to a gene: 9. Looked up from germline, CDR1 is KGHSH and CDR2 is LQKENI. The length of the CDR3 is 16 residues. The CDR3 is CASSPNRGTLTGELFF. CDR3 DNA: TGTGCCAGCTCACCCAACAGGGGAACCTTAACCGGGGAGCTGTTTTTT.

The rearrangement joins TRBV2 to TRBJ2-5; 8 bases align to TRBD1. CDR1 is SNHLY, CDR2 FYNNEI, per germline. V shed 10 bases and J 3 bases; nucleotides not matched to a gene: 10. CDR3 length equals 14 residues. The CDR3: CATSRTGFEETQYF. The CDR3 bases are TGTGCCACATCTCGGACAGGGTTTGAAGAGACCCAGTACTTC.

This clone has just one count. The J gene is TRBJ2-1, the V gene TRBV6-1; possibly TRBD1 for D (6 bases). V lost 0 bases and J lost 8, with 17 bases in between. This CDR3 comprises 16 residues. In germline, CDR1 is MNHNS, CDR2 SASEGT. CDR3 DNA: TGTGCCAGCAGTGAAGCGCGGGCCTGGGGGCTCGATGAGCAGTTCTTC. Its translation is CASSEARAWGLDEQFF.

The CDR3 loop reads CASSVAGQGGYGYTF. The CDR3 region has the DNA TGTGCCAGCAGCGTAGCGGGACAGGGTGGCTATGGCTACACCTTC. The rearrangement links TRBV9 to TRBJ1-2; 9 bases map to TRBD1. CDR3 length: 15 residues. J was trimmed by 4 bases and V by 0 bases; bases with no gene match: 4. Germline CDR1 reads SGDLS; CDR2 reads YYNGEE.

This chain uses TRBV28 with TRBJ2-3, with unresolved D. Germline V gives CDR1 MDHEN, CDR2 SYDVKM. V lost 2 bases, J lost 2 bases, and 8 bases lay in between. There are 14 residues in the CDR3. The CDR3 loop reads CASSLRVITDTQYF. In DNA, the CDR3 is TGTGCCAGCAGTTTACGTGTTATCACAGATACGCAGTATTTT. The whole variable domain, filled in from reference TRBV28 and TRBJ2-3, reads DVKVTQSSRYLVKRTGEKVFLECVQDMDHENMFWYRQDPGLGLRLIYFSYDVKMKEKGDIPEGYSVSREKKERFSLILESASTNQTSMYLCASSLRVITDTQYFGPGTRLTVL.

The chain joins TRBV19 to TRBJ2-7; 11 positions agree with TRBD1. Unmatched junction bases numbered 5, after V lost 5 bases and J lost 5 bases. Germline CDR1 is LNHDA and CDR2 is SQIVND (reference sequence). The CDR3 runs 14 residues. Here the CDR3 DNA reads TGTGCCAGTAGTCAACCGGGACAGGGGGACGAGCAGTACTTC. The encoded protein is CASSQPGQGDEQYF.

This chain uses TRBV4-1 with TRBJ2-6, with D possibly TRBD2 on 5 matching bases. V was shortened by 1 base and J by 1 base, with 5 bases between the two germline ends. Germline V lookup: CDR1 MGHRA, CDR2 YSYEKL. The CDR3 has 15 residues. The CDR3 DNA sequence: TGCGCCAGCAGCCAAGGAGGGTCTGGGGCCAACGTCCTGACTTTC. The encoded protein is CASSQGGSGANVLTF.

On this clone: The same CDR3 arises from other DNA sequences in this sample as well. The chain has TRBV7-8 and TRBJ1-1; D gene ambiguous. This CDR3 has 13 residues. CDR1 and CDR2 (germline): SGHVS, FQNEAQ. V dropped 4 bases and J dropped 0 bases, with 6 bases sitting between them. In nucleotides, the CDR3 is TGTGCCAGCAGCTCGGGTTTGAACACTGAAGCTTTCTTT. It is translated as CASSSGLNTEAFF. Together with reference TRBV7-8 and TRBJ1-1, the CDR3 gives the full variable domain: GAGVSQSPRYKVAKRGQDVALRCDPISGHVSLFWYQQALGQGPEFLTYFQNEAQLDKSGLPSDRFFAERPEGSVSTLKIQRTQQEDSAVYLCASSSGLNTEAFFGQGTRLTVV.

CDR3 region: CASSIGDEQYF. CDR3 sequence (DNA): TGCGCCAGCAGCATCGGGGACGAGCAGTACTTC. V is TRBV5-1 and J is TRBJ2-7; a possible D gene is TRBD2 (5 bases). Trimming left V 4 bases short and J 5 bases short, with 7 bases between. CDR3 size: 11 residues. Germline V lookup: CDR1 SGHRS, CDR2 YFSETQ.

J is TRBJ2-2 and V is TRBV24-1, with a possible D match to TRBD1 (6 bases). Trimming shortened V by 10 bases and J by 2 bases, and 13 bases separated the two germline ends. Germline V gives CDR1 KGHDR, CDR2 SFDVKD. The CDR3 length is 14 residues. Written as DNA, the CDR3 is TGTGCCACTAAGGGGGAGACAAACACCGGGGAGCTGTTTTTT. It specifies CATKGETNTGELFF.

This rearrangement joins TRBV7-8 to TRBJ1-4; 10 bases line up with TRBD1. The trim removed 5 bases at V and 0 bases at J, leaving 6 bases unmatched. CDR1 is SGHVS and CDR2 is FQNEAQ in the germline V gene. This CDR3 has 17 amino acids. The CDR3 sequence is CASSDRDRGPTNEKLFF. The CDR3 DNA is TGTGCCAGCAGCGACCGGGACAGGGGACCAACTAATGAAAAACTGTTTTTT.

The chain combines TRBV5-8 with TRBJ2-7, with 8 nucleotides matching TRBD1. The germline CDR1 and CDR2 sequences are SGHTS and YDEGEE. The CDR3 has 13 amino acids. J was trimmed by 7 bases and V by 6 bases; bases with no gene match: 9. CDR3 in amino acids: CASIRDRFGEQYF. The DNA of the CDR3 is TGTGCCAGCATCCGGGACAGGTTCGGTGAGCAGTACTTC.

The chain has TRBV19 and TRBJ2-2, with 15 nucleotides matching TRBD2. CDR3 size: 16 residues. The trim removed 4 bases at V and 5 bases at J, leaving 2 bases unmatched. Germline V CDR1 and CDR2: LNHDA, SQIVND (reference sequence). CDR3 coding DNA: TGTGCCAGTAGTAAAGGACTAGCGGGGGGGACCGGGGAGCTGTTTTTT. As protein: CASSKGLAGGTGELFF. The full variable domain, with the rest looked up from reference TRBV19 and TRBJ2-2, is DGGITQSPKYLFRKEGQNVTLSCEQNLNHDAMYWYRQDPGQGLRLIYYSQIVNDFQKGDIAEGYSVSREKKESFPLTVTSAQKNPTAFYLCASSKGLAGGTGELFFGEGSRLTVL.

This chain connects TRBV4-2 to TRBJ1-4; D call uncertain. Trimming removed 1 base from V and 7 bases from J, with 16 bases in between. CDR1 and CDR2 (germline): LGHNA, YNFKEQ. This CDR3 has 16 amino acids. The DNA for the CDR3 is TGTGCCAGCAGCCAAGTGGTAGCGATGGACGGTGAAAAACTGTTTTTT. As protein: CASSQVVAMDGEKLFF.

V usage is TRBV5-4 and J usage is TRBJ1-2, with D perhaps matching TRBD1 (5 bases). This CDR3 has 15 residues. Germline V CDR1 and CDR2: SGHNT, YYREEE (reference sequence). The ends were cut back, 6 bases at V and 2 bases at J, with 17 bases in the middle. DNA of the CDR3: TGTGCCAGCATTCATCCGACAGTGTCAAACTATGGCTACACCTTC. Translated: CASIHPTVSNYGYTF. The full variable domain, its missing parts supplied by reference TRBV5-4 and TRBJ1-2, is ETGVTQSPTHLIKTRGQQVTLRCSSQSGHNTVSWYQQALGQGPQFIFQYYREEENGRGNFPPRFSGLQFPNYSSELNVNALELDDSALYLCASIHPTVSNYGYTFGSGTRLTVV.

This clone was detected only once. The CDR3 DNA reads as TGTGCCAGCAGTCCCGGACAGGTCGGCAATGAGCAGTTCTTC. Protein product: CASSPGQVGNEQFF. J is TRBJ2-1 and V is TRBV28; 7 nucleotides line up with TRBD1. The J segment lost 6 bases and the V segment lost 5 bases, leaving 7 bases of the junction unmatched. The CDR3 extends over 14 amino acids. Looked up from germline, CDR1 is MDHEN and CDR2 is SYDVKM.

This clone was counted a few times. J is TRBJ1-1 and V is TRBV10-3, with D perhaps matching TRBD1 (6 bases). The germline V gene encodes CDR1 ENHRY and CDR2 SYGVKD. The CDR3 loop spans 15 amino acids. Trimming removed 3 bases from V and 6 bases from J, with 17 bases in between. Here the CDR3 reads CAISEQNGQSAEAFF. For the CDR3, the DNA is TGTGCCATCAGTGAACAGAACGGACAGAGCGCTGAAGCTTTCTTT.